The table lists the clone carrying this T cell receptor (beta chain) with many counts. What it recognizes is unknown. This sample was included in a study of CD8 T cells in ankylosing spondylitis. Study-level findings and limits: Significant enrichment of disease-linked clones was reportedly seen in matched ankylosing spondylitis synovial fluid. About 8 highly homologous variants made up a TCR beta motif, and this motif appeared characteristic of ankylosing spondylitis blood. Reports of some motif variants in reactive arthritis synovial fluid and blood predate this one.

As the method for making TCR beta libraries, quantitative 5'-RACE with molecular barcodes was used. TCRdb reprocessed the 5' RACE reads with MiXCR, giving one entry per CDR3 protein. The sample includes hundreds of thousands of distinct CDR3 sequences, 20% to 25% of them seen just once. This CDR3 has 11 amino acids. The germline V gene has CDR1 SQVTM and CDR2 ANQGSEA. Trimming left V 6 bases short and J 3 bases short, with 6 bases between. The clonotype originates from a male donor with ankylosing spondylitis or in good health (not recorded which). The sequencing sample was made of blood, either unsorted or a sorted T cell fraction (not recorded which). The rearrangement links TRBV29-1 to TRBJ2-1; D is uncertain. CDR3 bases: TGCAGCGTAGGAGACTACAATGAGCAGTTCTTC. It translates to CSVGDYNEQFF.